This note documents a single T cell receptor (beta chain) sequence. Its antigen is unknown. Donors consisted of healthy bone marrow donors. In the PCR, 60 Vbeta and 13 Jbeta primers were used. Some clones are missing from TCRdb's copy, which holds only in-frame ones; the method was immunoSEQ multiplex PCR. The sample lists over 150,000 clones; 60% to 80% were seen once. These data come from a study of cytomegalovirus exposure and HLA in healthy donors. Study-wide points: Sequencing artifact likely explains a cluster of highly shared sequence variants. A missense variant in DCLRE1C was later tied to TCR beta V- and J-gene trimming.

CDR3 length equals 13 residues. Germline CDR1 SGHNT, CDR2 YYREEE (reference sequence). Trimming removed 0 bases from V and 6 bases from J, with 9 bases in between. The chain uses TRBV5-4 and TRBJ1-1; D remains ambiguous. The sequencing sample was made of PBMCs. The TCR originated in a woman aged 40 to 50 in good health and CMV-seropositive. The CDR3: CASSLAGRAEAFF. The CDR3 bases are TGTGCCAGCAGCTTGGCGGGGAGAGCTGAAGCTTTCTTT.